The 15 T cell receptor beta chains below were found in one sample sequenced in a study of CD8+CD57+ T cells in acquired aplastic anemia. Genomic DNA templated the TCR beta VDJ and CDR3 profiling. TCRdb redid the calling of the reads with MiXCR, one entry per CDR3 protein. The sample yields some 180,000 distinct CDR3 sequences, 45% to 60% seen once. Selection for sequencing was limited to patients who had shown CD8+CD57+ cell expansion by flow cytometry. The sequenced material came from sorted CD4+, CD8+, or CD8+CD57+ T cells (not recorded which) from PBMCs. These receptors were obtained from a human donor with aplastic anemia.

This clonotype was counted at least ten times. The J gene is TRBJ2-6, the V gene TRBV7-2; D is uncertain. V shed 0 bases and J shed 0 bases, with 3 bases lying between them. Germline loops: CDR1 SGHTA, CDR2 FQGNSA. This CDR3 is 15 amino acids long. The CDR3 spells CASSLAGSGANVLTF. The CDR3 DNA follows: TGTGCCAGCAGCTTAGCGGGCTCTGGGGCCAACGTCCTGACTTTC.

At least ten counts were recorded for this clonotype. The chain uses TRBV10-3 and TRBJ2-2; D gene unclear. This CDR3 comprises 12 residues. Trimming removed 6 bases at V and 4 bases at J, with 6 bases between. Germline V gene lookup returns CDR1 ENHRY and CDR2 SYGVKD. The CDR3 is CAISERTGELFF. CDR3 nucleotide sequence: TGTGCCATCAGCGAGCGCACCGGGGAGCTGTTTTTT.

This sequence joins TRBV5-1 and TRBJ1-6; tentative D call: TRBD1 (6 bases). Trimming took off 1 base at V and 8 bases at J, with 16 bases between the two ends. CDR3 length: 16 residues. CDR1 SGHRS and CDR2 YFSETQ come from the germline V gene. In DNA form, the CDR3 reads TGCGCCAGCAGCTTGCTTGGGGGCGGACGTGATTCACCCCTCCACTTT. Protein: CASSLLGGGRDSPLHF.

Only a few counts were recorded for this clonotype. The chain combines TRBV18 with TRBJ2-7; D ambiguous. The CDR3 sequence is 13 residues long. Between the trimmed V and J ends, which lost 0 bases and 0 bases, there was a span of 3 bases. In germline, CDR1 is KGHSH, CDR2 LQKENI. The CDR3 region is CASSPPLSYEQYF. CDR3 sequence (DNA): TGTGCCAGCTCACCACCGCTCTCCTACGAGCAGTACTTC.

The V and J genes are TRBV10-3 and TRBJ2-7; a weak D match, TRBD1 (6 bases). This CDR3 is built from 12 residues. Germline CDR1 reads ENHRY; CDR2 reads SYGVKD. Trimming pared 9 bases from V and 2 bases from J, leaving 11 bases between. The CDR3 loop is CAMAGETYEQYF. CDR3 sequence (DNA): TGTGCCATGGCAGGGGAGACCTACGAGCAGTACTTC.

This rearrangement joins TRBV19 to TRBJ2-1; TRBD1 agrees at 9 bases. The ends lost 6 bases at V and 7 bases at J; junction bases unmatched: 10. The CDR3 totals 15 residues. Germline lookup yields CDR1 LNHDA and CDR2 SQIVND (reference sequence). The CDR3 reads CASSTWTGVWNEQFF. For the CDR3, the DNA is TGTGCCAGTAGCACCTGGACAGGGGTATGGAATGAGCAGTTCTTC.

This clonotype was picked up one time. V and J are TRBV29-1 and TRBJ2-3, with 11 bases matching TRBD1. CDR3 length: 14 amino acids. The V and J ends lost 3 bases and 3 bases, in that order; junction bases with no gene match: 2. Germline V lookup: CDR1 SQVTM, CDR2 ANQGSEA. The CDR3 DNA reads as TGCAGCGTTGATGGGACAGGGGGAACAGATACGCAGTATTTT. It encodes CSVDGTGGTDTQYF.

This clonotype was counted at least ten times. The V gene is TRBV19, the J gene TRBJ1-5; D possibly corresponds to TRBD1 (5 bases). Germline CDR1 is LNHDA and CDR2 is SQIVND (reference sequence). With 6 bases removed from V and 9 bases from J, the gap between germline ends came to 18 bases. This CDR3 has 14 residues. The CDR3 sequence is CASRGTGRRGPQHF. The CDR3 DNA is TGTGCCAGTAGGGGGACGGGGAGGCGCGGGCCCCAGCATTTT.

This clonotype was observed a handful of times. This chain connects TRBV6-5 to TRBJ2-6; perhaps TRBD1 as D (5 bases). V was clipped by 7 bases and J by 2 bases, with 12 bases between them. Germline CDR1 MNHEY, CDR2 SVGAGI. The CDR3 has 15 amino acids. CDR3 sequence: CASTLVGAGANVLTF. The CDR3 DNA follows: TGTGCCAGCACACTTGTAGGGGCTGGGGCCAACGTCCTGACTTTC.

This clonotype was seen repeatedly, ten times or more. The chain recombines TRBV6-1 with TRBJ2-7; D is perhaps TRBD1 (5 bases). CDR1 and CDR2 from the germline V gene are MNHNS and SASEGT. V was cut by 6 bases and J by 2 bases, with 17 bases left in between. The CDR3 sequence is 15 residues long. Written as DNA, the CDR3 is TGTGCCAGCAGCCCCACAGGCGGCAGCACCTACGAGCAGTACTTC. Translation gives CASSPTGGSTYEQYF.

The chain is built from TRBV30 and TRBJ1-3; D unresolved. V lost 4 bases and J 3 bases, leaving 7 bases between the germline ends. CDR3 length: 12 residues. The germline V gene has CDR1 GTSNPN and CDR2 SVGIG (reference sequence). This CDR3 is CAWNGFGNTIYF. The CDR3 coding sequence is TGTGCCTGGAATGGGTTTGGAAACACCATATATTTT.

A word on this clonotype: A much larger clone lies a single base off, so this may be a read error. The chain employs TRBV7-3 and TRBJ2-1; D may correspond to TRBD1 or TRBD2 (5 bases each). Germline V CDR1 and CDR2: SGHTA, FQGTGA. This CDR3 is built from 14 residues. The CDR3: CASGFGTPTNEQFF. The CDR3 nucleotides are TGTGCCAGCGGCTTCGGGACCCCGACGAATGAGCAGTTCTTC. The complete variable domain, with remaining parts taken from reference TRBV7-3 and TRBJ2-1, reads GAGVSQTPSNKVTEKGKYVELRCDPISGHTALYWYRQSLGQGPEFLIYFQGTGAADDSGLPNDRFFAVRPEGSVSTLKIQRTERGDSAVYLCASGFGTPTNEQFFGPGTRLTVL.

This clonotype was picked up a small number of times. The V call is TRBV29-1, the J call TRBJ2-7, with 7 bases lining up with TRBD1. CDR1 SQVTM and CDR2 ANQGSEA come from the germline V gene. The CDR3 covers 14 residues. V shed 6 bases and J 5 bases; nucleotides not matched to a gene: 13. CDR3 sequence (DNA): TGCAGCGTCGACCCGGGACAGCGCGACAACGAGCAGTACTTC. As protein: CSVDPGQRDNEQYF.

The chain employs TRBV29-1 and TRBJ2-5; D ambiguous. This CDR3 region has 12 residues. Trimming left V 4 bases short and J 4 bases short, with 10 bases between. The germline gives CDR1 SQVTM, CDR2 ANQGSEA. The CDR3 DNA is TGCAGCGTTGGTCACCTGGGAGAGACCCAGTACTTC. Translation gives CSVGHLGETQYF.

CDR3 region: CAWSKGVNTEAFF. As DNA, the CDR3 is TGTGCCTGGTCCAAGGGCGTGAACACTGAAGCTTTCTTT. The V call is TRBV30, the J call TRBJ1-1; D gene unclear. Germline V gene lookup returns CDR1 GTSNPN and CDR2 SVGIG (reference sequence). This CDR3 is built from 13 residues. V was trimmed by 5 bases and J by 0 bases, leaving 10 bases between them.